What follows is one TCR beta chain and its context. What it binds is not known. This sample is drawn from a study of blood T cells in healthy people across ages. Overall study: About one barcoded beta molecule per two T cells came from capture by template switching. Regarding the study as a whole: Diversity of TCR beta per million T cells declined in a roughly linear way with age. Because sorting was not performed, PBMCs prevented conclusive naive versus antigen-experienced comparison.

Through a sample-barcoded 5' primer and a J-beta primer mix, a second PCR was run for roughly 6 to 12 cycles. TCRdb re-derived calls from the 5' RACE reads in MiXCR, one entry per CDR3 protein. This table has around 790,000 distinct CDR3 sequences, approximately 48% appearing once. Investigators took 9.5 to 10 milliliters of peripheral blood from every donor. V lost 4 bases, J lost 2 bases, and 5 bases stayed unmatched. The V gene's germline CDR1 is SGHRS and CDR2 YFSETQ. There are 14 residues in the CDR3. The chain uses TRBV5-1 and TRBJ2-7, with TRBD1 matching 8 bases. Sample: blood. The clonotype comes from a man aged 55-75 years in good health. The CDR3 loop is CASSERDRTYEQYF. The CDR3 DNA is TGCGCCAGCAGCGAAAGGGACAGGACCTACGAGCAGTACTTC.